Shown below are 18 T cell receptor beta chains from a single sample sequenced in a study of T cell responses to AZD1222 COVID-19 vaccine. Sequencing was performed with immunoSEQ multiplex PCR; in TCRdb, only in-frame clones are kept and a portion is missing. The sample contains approximately 190,000 clones, about nine tenths of which appear only once. This specimen was peripheral blood, taken on day 0 of MenACWY control vaccination. These receptors all come from an adult in good health.

The CDR3 region is CASSYQGAATEAFF. The CDR3 nucleotides read TGTGCCAGCAGTTACCAGGGGGCAGCGACTGAAGCTTTCTTT. V is TRBV27 and J is TRBJ1-1, with 8 bases aligning to TRBD1. The CDR3 has 14 residues. Germline V gene lookup returns CDR1 MNHEY and CDR2 SMNVEV (reference sequence). Trimming cost V 4 bases and J 5 bases; bases outside gene matches: 6.

The chain links TRBV7-9 to TRBJ1-1; no firm D call. V was cut by 5 bases and J by 0 bases, with 13 bases left in between. This CDR3 region has 15 residues. The germline CDR1 and CDR2 sequences are SEHNR and FQNEAQ (reference sequence). In DNA form, the CDR3 reads TGTGCCAGCAGCCGTCTTGTCGACGTGAACACTGAAGCTTTCTTT. Translation: CASSRLVDVNTEAFF.

In this sample, this clone turned up once. V is TRBV10-3 and J is TRBJ2-3, with TRBD1 identical over 11 bases. Germline-derived CDR1 and CDR2 are ENHRY and SYGVKD. Unmatched junction bases numbered 1, after V lost 3 bases and J lost 2 bases. CDR3 size: 15 residues. Written as DNA, the CDR3 is TGTGCCATCAGTGACGGACAGGGGGCCACAGATACGCAGTATTTT. Translated: CAISDGQGATDTQYF.

The genes are TRBV4-3 and TRBJ2-7; TRBD1 agrees at 7 bases. The germline V gene has CDR1 LGHNA and CDR2 YSLEER. The CDR3 loop spans 15 amino acids. V was clipped by 4 bases and J by 2 bases; unmatched bases: 8. The CDR3 DNA is TGCGCCAGCAGCCCTTTTCCCGGGACAGCCTACGAGCAGTACTTC. Residues: CASSPFPGTAYEQYF.

This clone was counted a single time. J is TRBJ1-2 and V is TRBV12-5, with a tentative D call TRBD1 (5 bases). Trimming took off 3 bases at V and 6 bases at J, with 14 bases between the two ends. Germline-derived CDR1 and CDR2 are LGHNT and FRNRAP. This CDR3 region has 14 residues. The CDR3, as DNA: TGTGCTAGTGGTTTAGCCGGGACTCCCAATGGCTACACCTTC. Its protein product is CASGLAGTPNGYTF.

The chain joins TRBV15 to TRBJ2-7; TRBD2 aligns across 8 bases. Germline V gene data show CDR1 as LNHNV and CDR2 as YYDKDF (reference sequence). CDR3 length equals 16 residues. V lost 0 bases, J lost 6 bases, and 10 bases stayed unmatched. CDR3 DNA: TGTGCCACCAGCAGAGATCGGGGGGGAATCAGCGCCGAGCAGTACTTC. It yields the protein CATSRDRGGISAEQYF.

V and J are TRBV10-3 and TRBJ2-1; TRBD2 matches at 10 bases. This CDR3 contains 16 residues. V was pared by 4 bases and J by 7 bases, with 10 bases of the junction left unmatched. Germline V lookup: CDR1 ENHRY, CDR2 SYGVKD. The CDR3 DNA reads as TGTGCCATCAGTGCACCTAGCGGGAGTAGGAGTAATGAGCAGTTCTTC. Protein: CAISAPSGSRSNEQFF.

V is TRBV5-6 and J is TRBJ1-1; no definite D call. Deletions cut 1 base from V and 0 bases from J, with 7 bases between. From germline, CDR1 is SGHDT and CDR2 YYEEEE. This CDR3 is 14 amino acids long. The CDR3 DNA sequence: TGTGCCAGCAGCTTGTATCACATGAACACTGAAGCTTTCTTT. This translates into CASSLYHMNTEAFF.

This clone was counted only a few times. This chain uses TRBV5-4 with TRBJ1-4; TRBD1 agrees at 10 bases. The V segment lost 4 bases and the J segment 8 bases; nucleotides outside the gene matches: 5. The CDR3 contains 14 residues. Germline CDR1 and CDR2: SGHNT and YYREEE (reference sequence). The DNA for the CDR3 is TGTGCCAGCAGCCCCGACAGGGGGCAGGAAAAACTGTTTTTT. Translated, it gives CASSPDRGQEKLFF. The full variable domain, its missing parts supplied by reference TRBV5-4 and TRBJ1-4, is ETGVTQSPTHLIKTRGQQVTLRCSSQSGHNTVSWYQQALGQGPQFIFQYYREEENGRGNFPPRFSGLQFPNYSSELNVNALELDDSALYLCASSPDRGQEKLFFGSGTQLSVL.

The chain links TRBV11-2 to TRBJ2-1; D might be TRBD2 (5 bases). From germline, CDR1 is SGHAT and CDR2 FQNNGV. The CDR3 is 14 residues long. V was pared by 2 bases and J by 0 bases, with 5 bases between. Here the CDR3 DNA reads TGTGCCAGCAGCTTAACTAGCTCCTACAATGAGCAGTTCTTC. Protein sequence: CASSLTSSYNEQFF.

This clone was observed a handful of times. The chain combines TRBV28 with TRBJ1-2; D gene uncertain. In germline, CDR1 is MDHEN, CDR2 SYDVKM. This CDR3 region has 14 residues. V was trimmed by 3 bases and J by 8 bases, leaving 16 bases between them. The CDR3: CASSFAIGLGGYTF. The CDR3 DNA reads as TGTGCCAGCAGTTTTGCTATCGGCTTAGGCGGCTACACCTTC.

The V call is TRBV5-4, the J call TRBJ1-5; D unresolved. Germline lookup yields CDR1 SGHNT and CDR2 YYREEE (reference sequence). V lost 4 bases and J lost 6, with 11 bases in between. This CDR3 comprises 13 residues. CDR3 DNA: TGTGCCAGCAGCGTGGACCCGGTTCAGCCCCAGCATTTT. Translated: CASSVDPVQPQHF.

The CDR3 loop reads CASSYPRGDEQYF. The CDR3 DNA is TGTGCCAGCAGCTACCCCCGGGGGGACGAGCAGTACTTC. V gene TRBV7-9 combines with J gene TRBJ2-7; 7 bases align to TRBD2. Germline trimming cut 4 bases from V and 5 bases from J; bases unmatched to any gene: 5. Per germline, CDR1 SEHNR and CDR2 FQNEAQ (reference sequence). The CDR3 spans 13 residues.

The chain couples TRBV5-1 to TRBJ1-6; D gene unclear. The CDR3 has 14 amino acids. Per the germline V gene, CDR1 is SGHRS and CDR2 is YFSETQ. V lost 4 bases and J lost 7, with 12 bases in between. CDR3 protein: CASSESMGNSPLHF. The CDR3 DNA reads TGCGCCAGCAGCGAGAGTATGGGGAATTCACCCCTCCACTTT.

The CDR3 nucleotides are TGTGCCAGCAGTGAATGGGAGGGGGGGCGTACTGAAGCTTTCTTT. As protein: CASSEWEGGRTEAFF. V gene TRBV6-1 combines with J gene TRBJ1-1, with D possibly being TRBD1 (6 bases). V lost 2 bases and J lost 5, with 15 bases in between. Germline CDR1 and CDR2: MNHNS and SASEGT. This CDR3 region has 15 residues.

This chain connects TRBV7-9 to TRBJ1-4, with 8 bases that match TRBD1. CDR3 length equals 17 residues. The ends lost 5 bases at V and 7 bases at J; junction bases unmatched: 15. The V gene's germline CDR1 is SEHNR and CDR2 FQNEAQ (reference sequence). CDR3 in DNA: TGTGCCAGCAGCCCCCCCGTAGCTTTACAGGGGGGTGAAAAACTGTTTTTT. Its translation is CASSPPVALQGGEKLFF. Variable domain in full (rest from reference TRBV7-9 and TRBJ1-4): DTGVSQNPRHKITKRGQNVTFRCDPISEHNRLYWYRQTLGQGPEFLTYFQNEAQLEKSRLLSDRFSAERPKGSFSTLEIQRTEQGDSAMYLCASSPPVALQGGEKLFFGSGTQLSVL.

The rearrangement joins TRBV9 to TRBJ2-7; tentatively, D is TRBD1 (5 bases). Per germline, CDR1 SGDLS and CDR2 YYNGEE. CDR3 length equals 14 residues. V was cut by 0 bases and J by 3 bases, with 10 bases left in between. DNA for the CDR3: TGTGCCAGCAGCGTAGATCTGGACAACTACGAGCAGTACTTC. Translating it yields CASSVDLDNYEQYF.

The chain combines TRBV7-2 with TRBJ2-5; TRBD1 might be the D (6 bases). Germline CDR1 is SGHTA and CDR2 is FQGNSA. The CDR3 contains 14 residues. Trimming shortened V by 1 base and J by 5 bases, and 11 bases separated the two germline ends. CDR3 coding DNA: TGTGCCAGCAGCTTAGAAGGGGGACGGGAGACCCAGTACTTC. The encoded protein is CASSLEGGRETQYF. Looking up the rest from reference TRBV7-2 and TRBJ2-5 gives the full variable domain: GAGVSQSPSNKVTEKGKDVELRCDPISGHTALYWYRQSLGQGLEFLIYFQGNSAPDKSGLPSDRFSAERTGGSVSTLTIQRTQQEDSAVYLCASSLEGGRETQYFGPGTRLLVL.